This passage covers 9 T cell receptor beta chains from one sample sequenced in a study of shared T cell receptors in the human thymus (dated by TCRdb to 2020 to 2022). The library was built by means of the immunoSEQ multiplex PCR assay. Drawn from immuneACCESS, this table holds only the in-frame rearrangements with V and J called that TCRdb kept. Clones are partly lost; checked studies trace under half to an unresolved V gene and leave the rest unexplained. The sample table lists 600,000 or so clones, 80% to 90% of them with a count of one. The ten biggest clones cover roughly 0.0086% of the sample. A further study also used this sample, focusing on human thymus T cells.

What was sequenced was thymocytes. Receptor source: a boy in the first two years of life with a congenital heart defect. Donor details come from another sample of the same person, matched by shared clones.

This sequence joins TRBV18 and TRBJ2-7; 8 nucleotides align to TRBD2. The J segment lost 3 bases and the V segment lost 2 bases, leaving 6 bases of the junction unmatched. CDR3 length equals 15 residues. Germline CDR1 KGHSH, CDR2 LQKENI. The CDR3 DNA follows: TGTGCCAGCTCACCAATCGGGGGGGCTATCTACGAGCAGTACTTC. Amino acids: CASSPIGGAIYEQYF.

The chain uses TRBV5-1 and TRBJ1-4, with 10 bases lining up with TRBD1. The CDR3 spans 18 residues. Germline CDR1 SGHRS, CDR2 YFSETQ. V lost 4 bases to trimming and J lost 10 bases; unmatched junction nucleotides: 19. The DNA for the CDR3 is TGCGCCAGCAGCCCACCCTTGGTGCCAGGGACAGGGGAAGGAAAACTGTTTTTT. Amino acids: CASSPPLVPGTGEGKLFF.

This clone appeared once. J is TRBJ2-5 and V is TRBV6-5; possible D gene TRBD1, 5 bases. Germline lookup yields CDR1 MNHEY and CDR2 SVGAGI. CDR3 length: 13 residues. Trimming left V 3 bases short and J 7 bases short, with 12 bases between. CDR3: CASSYQGFGTQYF. The CDR3 coding sequence is TGTGCCAGCAGTTATCAGGGTTTTGGGACCCAGTACTTC.

The CDR3 sequence: CASSSTPTGRRLETEAFF. Here the CDR3 DNA reads TGTGCCAGCAGCTCAACCCCGACAGGGAGGAGGTTGGAGACTGAAGCTTTCTTT. This chain connects TRBV5-5 to TRBJ1-1; 7 nucleotides line up with TRBD1. The germline V gene has CDR1 SGHKS and CDR2 YYEKEE (reference sequence). This CDR3 contains 18 residues. V was clipped by 3 bases and J by 5 bases; unmatched bases: 19.

V usage is TRBV4-3 and J usage is TRBJ2-7; 7 nucleotides line up with TRBD2. V was pared by 3 bases and J by 3 bases, with 5 bases of the junction left unmatched. Germline CDR1 LGHNA, CDR2 YSLEER. The CDR3 extends over 14 amino acids. CDR3 sequence (DNA): TGCGCCAGCAGCCAGGGGACTATCGGCTACGAGCAGTACTTC. It codes for CASSQGTIGYEQYF.

The genes are TRBV25-1 and TRBJ2-7, with TRBD2 matching over 7 bases. The junction had 16 bases not matched to a gene; V was cut back by 5 bases and J by 3 bases. This CDR3 is built from 17 residues. From germline, CDR1 is MGHDK and CDR2 SYGVNS. CDR3 coding DNA: TGTGCCAGCAGTCCCCTGGGGAGGGGCGAGTTTGGCTACGAGCAGTACTTC. Translated: CASSPLGRGEFGYEQYF.

The sample holds one count of this clone. This chain uses TRBV11-2 with TRBJ2-3; possibly TRBD1 for D (5 bases). CDR3 length equals 18 residues. V lost 1 base, J lost 5 bases, and 22 bases lay in between. CDR1 is SGHAT, CDR2 FQNNGV, per germline. CDR3 region: CASSLAAAALGVEDTQYF. CDR3 bases: TGTGCCAGCAGCTTAGCGGCGGCTGCTCTAGGGGTGGAAGATACGCAGTATTTT.

The rearrangement joins TRBV5-3 to TRBJ2-4; D uncertain. TRBV5-3 is identified as an open reading frame with a role that is uncertain. Trimming removed 4 bases from V and 0 bases from J, with 8 bases in between. CDR3 length: 14 amino acids. CDR3 sequence (DNA): TGTGCCAGAAGCCCTAACTTAGCCAAAAACATTCAGTACTTC. This codes for CARSPNLAKNIQYF.

V gene TRBV14 combines with J gene TRBJ2-6, with 10 positions matching TRBD1. Germline CDR1 SGHDN, CDR2 FVKESK. J lost 3 bases, V lost 2 bases, and 10 bases had no gene match. This CDR3 has 19 amino acids. The CDR3 DNA is TGTGCCAGCAGCCAACAGTTCCCCGGGACAGGGGTTGGGGCCAACGTCCTGACTTTC. As protein: CASSQQFPGTGVGANVLTF.